This TCR beta chain was recorded in a study of OX40 agonist ivuxolimab in advanced cancers. TCRdb's table, derived via immunoSEQ multiplex PCR, lists solely in-frame clones and lacks some. The sample consists of about 62,000 clones, around 74% of them appearing once. Germline V gene sequence: CDR1 SQVTM, CDR2 ANQGSEA. Trimming took off 5 bases at V and 7 bases at J, with 14 bases between the two ends. CDR3 length equals 12 residues. The clonotype comes from an adult with an advanced solid tumor such as melanoma, head and neck, liver or kidney cancer. The J gene is TRBJ1-2, the V gene TRBV29-1; D uncertain. The sample consisted of CD4+ or CD8+ T cells sorted from blood, taken in a trial of the OX40 agonist ivuxolimab. The CDR3 region has the DNA TGCAGCGTTTCATGGCCTAACGGTGGCTACACCTTC. Translating gives CSVSWPNGGYTF.